Reported below is one T cell receptor (beta chain). The antigen is unknown. Reverse transcription used about 0.45 to 1 ug RNA and random hexamers. MiXCR was run by TCRdb on the immunoSEQ multiplex PCR reads, yielding one entry per CDR3 protein. The sample holds around 110,000 distinct CDR3 sequences, just under 95% seen once. These data come from a study of CD8 T cells in Susac syndrome. Deletions cut 6 bases from V and 0 bases from J, with 12 bases between. Germline CDR1 SQVTM, CDR2 ANQGSEA. The CDR3 has 14 residues. The study sequenced TCR beta in blood CD8+ and CD4+ T cells. Broader study findings: Clonal expansion of CD8+ cells in Susac peaked in TEMRA cells (and in active patients).

V gene TRBV29-1 combines with J gene TRBJ2-4; D might be TRBD1 or TRBD2, each matching 5 bases. What was sequenced was CD8+ T cells from PBMCs. The TCR sequence derives from a human donor with Susac syndrome. The CDR3 loop is CSVETGTAKNIQYF. The CDR3 nucleotides are TGCAGCGTAGAGACGGGGACAGCCAAAAACATTCAGTACTTC.